This entry lists 4 T cell receptor beta chains sequenced from one sample in a study of PD-L1 blockade in urothelial cancer. Assay: immunoSEQ multiplex PCR; the TCRdb copy retains only in-frame clones and omits some. The sample consists of about 51,000 clones, 86% of them appearing once. The specimen was PBMCs, collected around atezolizumab (anti-PD-L1) treatment. The receptors were gathered from a man in his sixties with urothelial cancer.

V and J are TRBV7-9 and TRBJ1-2, with D unresolved. The germline CDR1 and CDR2 sequences are SEHNR and FQNEAQ (reference sequence). This CDR3 spans 17 amino acids. V was pared by 4 bases and J by 0 bases, with 18 bases between. This CDR3 is CASSSSGYEGANYGYTF. The DNA for the CDR3 is TGTGCCAGCAGCTCGAGTGGGTATGAGGGAGCTAACTATGGCTACACCTTC.

The chain carries TRBV19 and TRBJ2-2; TRBD2 matches at 11 bases. CDR3 length: 14 amino acids. Germline V lookup: CDR1 LNHDA, CDR2 SQIVND (reference sequence). Trimming removed 7 bases from V and 3 bases from J; junction bases left unmatched: 1. In nucleotides, the CDR3 is TGTGCCAGTAAGGGACTAGCGGACACCGGGGAGCTGTTTTTT. As protein: CASKGLADTGELFF. The whole variable domain, remainder taken from reference TRBV19 and TRBJ2-2, is DGGITQSPKYLFRKEGQNVTLSCEQNLNHDAMYWYRQDPGQGLRLIYYSQIVNDFQKGDIAEGYSVSREKKESFPLTVTSAQKNPTAFYLCASKGLADTGELFFGEGSRLTVL.

The chain recombines TRBV7-6 with TRBJ2-5, with 14 bases identical to TRBD2. Per the germline V gene, CDR1 is SGHVS and CDR2 is FNYEAQ. The CDR3 has 20 amino acids. Trimming took 5 bases from V and 7 from J; bases not matched to a gene: 21. CDR3 sequence: CASSPGARLAGGKEFWTQYF. DNA of the CDR3: TGTGCCAGCAGCCCAGGGGCCCGACTAGCGGGAGGGAAAGAGTTTTGGACCCAGTACTTC.

This chain links TRBV30 with TRBJ2-3; D is unclear. Trimming pared 3 bases from V and 9 bases from J, leaving 16 bases between. The CDR3 length is 13 residues. Per the germline V gene, CDR1 is GTSNPN and CDR2 is SVGIG (reference sequence). The CDR3 is CAWSAANSRTQYF. In nucleotides, the CDR3 is TGTGCCTGGAGCGCGGCCAATAGTCGGACGCAGTATTTT.